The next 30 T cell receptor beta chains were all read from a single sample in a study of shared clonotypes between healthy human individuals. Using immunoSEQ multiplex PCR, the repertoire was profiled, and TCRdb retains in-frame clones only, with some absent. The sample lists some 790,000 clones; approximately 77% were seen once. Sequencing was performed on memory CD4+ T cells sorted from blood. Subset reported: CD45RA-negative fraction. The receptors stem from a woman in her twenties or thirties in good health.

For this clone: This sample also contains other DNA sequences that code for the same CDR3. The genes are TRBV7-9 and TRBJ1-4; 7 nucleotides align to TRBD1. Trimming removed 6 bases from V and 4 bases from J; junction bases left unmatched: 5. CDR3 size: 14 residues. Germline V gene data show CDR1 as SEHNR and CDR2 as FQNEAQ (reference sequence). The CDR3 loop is CASSPGTDNEKLFF. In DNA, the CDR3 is TGTGCCAGCAGTCCCGGGACAGATAATGAAAAACTGTTTTTT.

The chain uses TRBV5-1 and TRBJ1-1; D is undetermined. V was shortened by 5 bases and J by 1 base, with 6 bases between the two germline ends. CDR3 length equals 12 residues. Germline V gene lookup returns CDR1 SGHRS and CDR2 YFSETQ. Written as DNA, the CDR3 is TGCGCCAGCAGTTCGAGGAACACTGAAGCTTTCTTT. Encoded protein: CASSSRNTEAFF.

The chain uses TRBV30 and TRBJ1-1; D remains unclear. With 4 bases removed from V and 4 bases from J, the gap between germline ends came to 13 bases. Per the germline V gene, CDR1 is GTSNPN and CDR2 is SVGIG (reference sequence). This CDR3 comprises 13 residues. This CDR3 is CAWTAQLGTEAFF. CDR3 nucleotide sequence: TGTGCCTGGACCGCCCAATTGGGCACTGAAGCTTTCTTT.

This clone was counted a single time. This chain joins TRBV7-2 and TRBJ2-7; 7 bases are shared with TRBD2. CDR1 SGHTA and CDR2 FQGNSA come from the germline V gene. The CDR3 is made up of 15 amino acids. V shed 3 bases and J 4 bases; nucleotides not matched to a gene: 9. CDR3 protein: CASSFSAGDAYEQYF. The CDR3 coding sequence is TGTGCCAGCAGCTTTTCCGCGGGGGACGCTTACGAGCAGTACTTC.

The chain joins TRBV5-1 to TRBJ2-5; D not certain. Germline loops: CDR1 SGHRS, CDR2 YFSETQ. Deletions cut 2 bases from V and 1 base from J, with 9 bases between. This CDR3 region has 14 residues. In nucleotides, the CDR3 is TGCGCCAGCAGCTTCTTAACAGTCCAAGAGACCCAGTACTTC. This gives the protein CASSFLTVQETQYF.

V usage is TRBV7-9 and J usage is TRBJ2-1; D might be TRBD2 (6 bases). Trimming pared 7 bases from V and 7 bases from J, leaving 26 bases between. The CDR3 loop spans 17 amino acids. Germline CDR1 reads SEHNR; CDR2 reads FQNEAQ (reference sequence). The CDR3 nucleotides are TGTGCCAGCACCCCATATGGCACGGAGGGTTTGAATAATGAGCAGTTCTTC. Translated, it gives CASTPYGTEGLNNEQFF.

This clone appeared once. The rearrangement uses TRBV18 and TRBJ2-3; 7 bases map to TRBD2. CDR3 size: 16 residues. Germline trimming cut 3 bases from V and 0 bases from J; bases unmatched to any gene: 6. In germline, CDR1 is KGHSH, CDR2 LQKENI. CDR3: CASSPLAELSTDTQYF. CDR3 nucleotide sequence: TGTGCCAGCTCACCGCTAGCGGAACTAAGCACAGATACGCAGTATTTT.

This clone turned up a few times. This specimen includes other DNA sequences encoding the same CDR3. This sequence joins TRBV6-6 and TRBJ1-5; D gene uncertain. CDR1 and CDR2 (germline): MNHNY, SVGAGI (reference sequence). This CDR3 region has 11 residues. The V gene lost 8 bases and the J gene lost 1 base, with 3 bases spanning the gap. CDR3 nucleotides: TGTGCCAGCGGGAGCAATCAGCCCCAGCATTTT. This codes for CASGSNQPQHF.

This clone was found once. The CDR3 reads CASRETSGIEQFF. The CDR3 region has the DNA TGTGCCAGCAGGGAGACTAGCGGGATTGAGCAGTTCTTC. The rearrangement links TRBV9 to TRBJ2-1; 11 nucleotides align to TRBD2. The CDR3 covers 13 residues. In germline, CDR1 is SGDLS, CDR2 YYNGEE. V lost 5 bases and J lost 9; bases outside the gene matches: 4.

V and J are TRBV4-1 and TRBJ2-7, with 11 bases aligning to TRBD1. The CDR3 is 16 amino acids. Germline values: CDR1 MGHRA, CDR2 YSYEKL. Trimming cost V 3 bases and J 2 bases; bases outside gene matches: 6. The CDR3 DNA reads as TGCGCCAGCAGCCAGAACCGGGACAGGGGGACCTACGAGCAGTACTTC. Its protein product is CASSQNRDRGTYEQYF.

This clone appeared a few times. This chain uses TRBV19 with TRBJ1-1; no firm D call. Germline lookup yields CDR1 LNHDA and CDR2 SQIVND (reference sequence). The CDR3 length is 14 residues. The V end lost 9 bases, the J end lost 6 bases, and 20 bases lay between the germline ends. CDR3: CASAKDGPLAEAFF. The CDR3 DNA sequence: TGTGCCAGCGCTAAGGACGGACCCTTGGCTGAAGCTTTCTTT.

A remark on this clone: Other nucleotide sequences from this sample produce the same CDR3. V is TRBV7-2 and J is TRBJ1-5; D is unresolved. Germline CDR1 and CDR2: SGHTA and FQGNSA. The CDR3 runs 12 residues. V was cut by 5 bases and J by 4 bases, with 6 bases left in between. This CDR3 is CASSLPNQPQHF. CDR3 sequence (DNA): TGTGCCAGCAGCCTACCAAATCAGCCCCAGCATTTT.

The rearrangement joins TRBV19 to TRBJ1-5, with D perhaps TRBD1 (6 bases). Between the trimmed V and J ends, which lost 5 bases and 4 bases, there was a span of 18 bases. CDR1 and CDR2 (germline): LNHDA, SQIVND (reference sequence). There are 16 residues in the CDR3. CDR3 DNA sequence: TGTGCCAGTAGTCCCTCGTGGACAGTTCTTAATCAGCCCCAGCATTTT. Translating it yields CASSPSWTVLNQPQHF.

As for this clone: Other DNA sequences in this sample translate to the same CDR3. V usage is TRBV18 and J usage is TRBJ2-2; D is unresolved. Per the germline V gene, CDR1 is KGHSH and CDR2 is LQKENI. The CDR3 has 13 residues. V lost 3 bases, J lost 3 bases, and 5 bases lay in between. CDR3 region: CASSPRDTGELFF. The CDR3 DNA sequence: TGTGCCAGCTCACCGAGAGACACCGGGGAGCTGTTTTTT.

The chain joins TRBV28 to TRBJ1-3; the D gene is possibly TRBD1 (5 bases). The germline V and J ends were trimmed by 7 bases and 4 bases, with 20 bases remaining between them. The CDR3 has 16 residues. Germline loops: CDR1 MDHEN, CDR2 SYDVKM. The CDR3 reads CASTAGGDGDGNTIYF. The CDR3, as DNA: TGTGCCAGCACCGCAGGTGGGGACGGAGACGGAAACACCATATATTTT.

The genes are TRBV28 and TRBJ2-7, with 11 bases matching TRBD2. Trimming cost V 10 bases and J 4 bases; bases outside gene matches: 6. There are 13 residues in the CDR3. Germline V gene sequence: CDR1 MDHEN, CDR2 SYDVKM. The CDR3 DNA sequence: TGTGCCATCGGCGTAGCGGGAGGGTACGAGCAGTACTTC. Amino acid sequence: CAIGVAGGYEQYF. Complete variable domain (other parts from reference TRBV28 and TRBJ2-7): DVKVTQSSRYLVKRTGEKVFLECVQDMDHENMFWYRQDPGLGLRLIYFSYDVKMKEKGDIPEGYSVSREKKERFSLILESASTNQTSMYLCAIGVAGGYEQYFGPGTRLTVT.

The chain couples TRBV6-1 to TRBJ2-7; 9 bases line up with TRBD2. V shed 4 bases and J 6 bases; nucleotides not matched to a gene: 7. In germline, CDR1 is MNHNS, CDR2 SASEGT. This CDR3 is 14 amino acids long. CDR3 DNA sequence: TGTGCCAGCAGTGGCTTGAGCGGGAGGAGCGAGCAGTACTTC. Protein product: CASSGLSGRSEQYF.

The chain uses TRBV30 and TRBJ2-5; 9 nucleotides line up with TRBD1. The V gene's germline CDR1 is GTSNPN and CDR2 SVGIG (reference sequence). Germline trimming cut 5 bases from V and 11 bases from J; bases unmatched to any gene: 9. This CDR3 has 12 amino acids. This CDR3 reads CAWVDRGREQYF. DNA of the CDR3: TGTGCCTGGGTGGACAGGGGAAGGGAGCAGTACTTC. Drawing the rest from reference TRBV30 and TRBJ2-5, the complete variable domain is SQTIHQWPATLVQPVGSPLSLECTVEGTSNPNLYWYRQAAGRGLQLLFYSVGIGQISSEVPQNLSASRPQDRQFILSSKKLLLSDSGFYLCAWVDRGREQYFGPGTRLLVL.

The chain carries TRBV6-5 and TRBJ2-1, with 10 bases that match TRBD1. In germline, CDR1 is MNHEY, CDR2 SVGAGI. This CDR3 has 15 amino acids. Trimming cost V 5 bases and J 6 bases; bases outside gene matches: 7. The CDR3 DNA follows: TGTGCCAGCAGTCCGCGGGACAGGGGAGGCAATGAGCAGTTCTTC. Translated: CASSPRDRGGNEQFF.

Here the CDR3 DNA reads TGTGCCAGCTCACCTCCGACAGGGGGCCTTTATCAGCCCCAGCATTTT. It specifies CASSPPTGGLYQPQHF. This chain uses TRBV18 with TRBJ1-5; TRBD1 aligns across 10 bases. In germline, CDR1 is KGHSH, CDR2 LQKENI. V was pared by 3 bases and J by 5 bases, with 7 bases of the junction left unmatched. The CDR3 sequence is 16 residues long.

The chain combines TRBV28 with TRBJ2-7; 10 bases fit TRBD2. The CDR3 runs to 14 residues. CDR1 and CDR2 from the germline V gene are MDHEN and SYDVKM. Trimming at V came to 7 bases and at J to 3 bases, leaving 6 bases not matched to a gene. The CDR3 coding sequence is TGTGCCAGCACCGTAGCGGGAGGAAGCTACGAGCAGTACTTC. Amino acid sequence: CASTVAGGSYEQYF.

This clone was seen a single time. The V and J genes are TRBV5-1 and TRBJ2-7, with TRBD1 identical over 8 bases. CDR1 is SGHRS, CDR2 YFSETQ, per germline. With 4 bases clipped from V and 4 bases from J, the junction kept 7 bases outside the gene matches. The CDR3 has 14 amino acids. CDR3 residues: CASSQDRAGYEQYF. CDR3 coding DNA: TGCGCCAGCAGCCAGGACAGGGCCGGATACGAGCAGTACTTC.

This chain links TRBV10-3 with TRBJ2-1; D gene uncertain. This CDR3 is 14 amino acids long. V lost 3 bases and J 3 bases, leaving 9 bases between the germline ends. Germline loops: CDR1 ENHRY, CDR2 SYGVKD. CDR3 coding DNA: TGTGCCATCAGTGAACCACTACTCTACAATGAGCAGTTCTTC. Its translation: CAISEPLLYNEQFF.

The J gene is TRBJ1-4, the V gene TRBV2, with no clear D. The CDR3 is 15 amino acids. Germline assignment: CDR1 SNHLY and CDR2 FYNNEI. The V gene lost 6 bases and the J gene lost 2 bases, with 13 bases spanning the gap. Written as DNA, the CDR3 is TGTGCCAGCAGGTCTCGGACGGCCACTAATGAAAAACTGTTTTTT. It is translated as CASRSRTATNEKLFF. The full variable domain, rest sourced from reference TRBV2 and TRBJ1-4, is EPEVTQTPSHQVTQMGQEVILRCVPISNHLYFYWYRQILGQKVEFLVSFYNNEISEKSEIFDDQFSVERPDGSNFTLKIRSTKLEDSAMYFCASRSRTATNEKLFFGSGTQLSVL.

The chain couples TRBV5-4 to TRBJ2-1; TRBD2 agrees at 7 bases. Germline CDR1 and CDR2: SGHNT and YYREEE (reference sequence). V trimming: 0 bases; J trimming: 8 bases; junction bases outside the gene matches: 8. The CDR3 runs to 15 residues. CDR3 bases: TGTGCCAGCAGCTTGGAAGCGGGGAGCGGTCATGAGCAGTTCTTC. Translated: CASSLEAGSGHEQFF.

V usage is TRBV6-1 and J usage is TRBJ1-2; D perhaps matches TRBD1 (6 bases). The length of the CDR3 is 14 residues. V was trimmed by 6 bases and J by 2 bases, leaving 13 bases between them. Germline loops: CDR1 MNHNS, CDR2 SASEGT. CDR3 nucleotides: TGTGCCAGCAGAAAGGGCAGGGGCAACTATGGCTACACCTTC. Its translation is CASRKGRGNYGYTF.

As DNA, the CDR3 is TGTGCCAGCAGAAGGACTAGCGGGAGTGGGCGAGATACGCAGTATTTT. Its translation: CASRRTSGSGRDTQYF. The rearrangement links TRBV6-4 to TRBJ2-3; 13 nucleotides align to TRBD2. The germline gives CDR1 MRHNA, CDR2 SNTAGT. CDR3 size: 16 residues. The V and J ends lost 6 bases and 5 bases, in that order; junction bases with no gene match: 8.

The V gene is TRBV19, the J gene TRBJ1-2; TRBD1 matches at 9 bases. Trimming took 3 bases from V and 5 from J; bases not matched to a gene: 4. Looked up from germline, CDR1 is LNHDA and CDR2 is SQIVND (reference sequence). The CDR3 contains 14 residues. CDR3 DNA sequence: TGTGCCAGTAGTATCCAGACAGGGGGATATGGCTACACCTTC. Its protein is CASSIQTGGYGYTF.

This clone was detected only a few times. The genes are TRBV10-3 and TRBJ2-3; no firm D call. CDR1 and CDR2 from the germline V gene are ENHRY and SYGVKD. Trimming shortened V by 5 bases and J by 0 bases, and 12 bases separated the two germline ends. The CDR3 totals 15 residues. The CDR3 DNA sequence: TGTGCCATCAGTATGGCAGCCCGTAGCACAGATACGCAGTATTTT. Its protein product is CAISMAARSTDTQYF.

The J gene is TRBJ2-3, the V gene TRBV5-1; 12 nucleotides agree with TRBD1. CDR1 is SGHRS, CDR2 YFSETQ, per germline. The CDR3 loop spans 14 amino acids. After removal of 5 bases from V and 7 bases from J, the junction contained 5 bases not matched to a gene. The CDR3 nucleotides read TGCGCCAGCAGTACCGGGACAGGGGGCAATACGCAGTATTTT. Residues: CASSTGTGGNTQYF. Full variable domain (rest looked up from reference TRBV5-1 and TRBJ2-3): KAGVTQTPRYLIKTRGQQVTLSCSPISGHRSVSWYQQTPGQGLQFLFEYFSETQRNKGNFPGRFSGRQFSNSRSEMNVSTLELGDSALYLCASSTGTGGNTQYFGPGTRLTVL.